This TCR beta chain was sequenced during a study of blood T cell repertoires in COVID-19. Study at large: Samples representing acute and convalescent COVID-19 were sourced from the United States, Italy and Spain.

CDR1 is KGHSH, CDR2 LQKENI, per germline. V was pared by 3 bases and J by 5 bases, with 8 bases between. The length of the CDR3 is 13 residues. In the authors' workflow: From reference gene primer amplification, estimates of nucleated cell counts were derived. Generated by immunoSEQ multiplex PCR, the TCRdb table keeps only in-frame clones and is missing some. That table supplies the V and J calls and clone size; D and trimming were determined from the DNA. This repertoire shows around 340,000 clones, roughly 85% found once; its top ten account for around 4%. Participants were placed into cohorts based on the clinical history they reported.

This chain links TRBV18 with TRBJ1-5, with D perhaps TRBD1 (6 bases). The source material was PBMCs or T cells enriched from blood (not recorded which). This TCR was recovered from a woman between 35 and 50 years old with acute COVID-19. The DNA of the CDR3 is TGTGCCAGCTCACCGCAGGGGTATCAGCCCCAGCATTTT. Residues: CASSPQGYQPQHF. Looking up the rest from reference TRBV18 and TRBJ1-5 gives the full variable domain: NAGVMQNPRHLVRRRGQEARLRCSPMKGHSHVYWYRQLPEEGLKFMVYLQKENIIDESGMPKERFSAEFPKEGPSILRIQQVVRGDSAAYFCASSPQGYQPQHFGDGTRLSIL.